Listed below are T cell receptor beta chains from one sample, sequenced in a study of T-cell memory formation after mild COVID-19. TCRdb recomputed calls from the 5' RACE reads with MiXCR, one row per CDR3 protein. This sample has some 320,000 distinct CDR3 sequences, with 13% to 15% found just once. The sequenced sample consisted of PBMCs or a T cell subset sorted from them (not recorded which). The receptors originated from a man younger than 30 who had mild COVID-19 (a few samples of this study predate the infection). Cell type and time point are not known. The CDR3 runs from the conserved cysteine through the conserved F or W. Each record gives: D gene, J gene, V gene, clone size, CDR3 protein, CDR3 DNA. The D gene is left open where the match is weak. Size is stated for part of the rows, as once, few or many counts, or as a class when the clone is expanded.

.,TRBJ1-5,TRBV4-1,many,CASSPTGHLNQPQHF,TGCGCCAGCAGCCCGACCGGACACCTCAATCAGCCCCAGCATTTT
.,TRBJ2-3,TRBV27,.,CASSKTRRDTQYF,TGTGCCAGCAGTAAGACCCGGCGGGATACGCAGTATTTT
.,TRBJ2-6,TRBV4-3,few,CASSQDWAGANVLTF,TGCGCCAGCAGCCAAGATTGGGCTGGGGCCAACGTCCTGACTTTC
.,TRBJ2-1,TRBV5-1,many,CASSLTGWALEQFF,TGCGCCAGCAGCTTAACCGGATGGGCGCTTGAGCAGTTCTTC
.,TRBJ1-2,TRBV6-2/TRBV6-3,few,CASSSAGEGWQLYTF,TGTGCCAGCAGTTCGGCTGGGGAAGGTTGGCAATTGTACACCTTC
TRBD2,TRBJ2-1,TRBV12-3/TRBV12-4,many,CASSLRWWSGGKLPYNEQFF,TGTGCCAGCAGTTTAAGGTGGTGGAGCGGGGGGAAACTCCCCTACAATGAGCAGTTCTTC
.,TRBJ1-1,TRBV9,few,CASSVDGGDTEAFF,TGTGCCAGCAGCGTAGATGGGGGGGACACTGAAGCTTTCTTT
TRBD1,TRBJ2-1,TRBV7-2,few,CASSPRTGPWAEQFF,TGTGCCAGCAGCCCAAGGACAGGCCCGTGGGCTGAGCAGTTCTTC
.,TRBJ1-5,TRBV20-1,many,CSARAGNQPQHF,TGCAGTGCTAGAGCGGGGAATCAGCCCCAGCATTTT
.,TRBJ2-1,TRBV5-1,few,CASSLGYPGGNEQFF,TGCGCCAGCAGCTTGGGGTACCCCGGGGGCAATGAGCAGTTCTTC
.,TRBJ1-3,TRBV7-9,many,CASSLQRFGGDTIYF,TGTGCCAGCAGCTTACAGCGGTTCGGAGGGGACACCATATATTTT
.,TRBJ2-2,TRBV6-6,few,CASRPNGGRTGELFF,TGTGCCAGCCGGCCCAACGGGGGCAGAACCGGGGAGCTGTTTTTT
TRBD2,TRBJ2-1,TRBV5-1,many,CASSLARAGANYNEQFF,TGCGCCAGCAGCTTAGCAAGAGCGGGGGCGAACTACAATGAGCAGTTCTTC
.,TRBJ1-1,TRBV18,.,CASSPRAVDTEAFF,TGTGCCAGCTCACCCAGGGCCGTGGACACTGAAGCTTTCTTT
.,TRBJ1-2,TRBV6-2/TRBV6-3,.,CASTSPGTTHYGYTF,TGTGCCAGCACCTCGCCCGGGACAACCCACTATGGCTACACCTTC
.,TRBJ1-2,TRBV4-2,once,CASSQDPTGPYTF,TGTGCCAGCAGCCAAGATCCGACAGGCCCTTACACCTTC
.,TRBJ2-7,TRBV12-3/TRBV12-4,few,CASRPYRGEQYF,TGTGCCAGCAGACCGTATCGAGGAGAGCAGTACTTC
.,TRBJ2-1,TRBV9,few,CASSASSSNEQFF,TGTGCCAGCAGCGCGTCTTCTTCCAATGAGCAGTTCTTC
TRBD1,TRBJ2-2,TRBV4-2,few,CASSQGFGTGNTGELFF,TGTGCCAGCAGCCAAGGCTTCGGGACAGGGAACACCGGGGAGCTGTTTTTT
.,TRBJ2-5,TRBV9,many,CASSVGGVETQYF,TGTGCCAGCAGCGTAGGGGGGGTAGAGACCCAGTACTTC
.,TRBJ1-1,TRBV5-1,few,CASSLLRGDTEAFF,TGCGCCAGCAGCCTCCTCCGGGGGGACACTGAAGCTTTCTTT
.,TRBJ2-5,TRBV19,few,CASSISGTTQETQYF,TGTGCCAGTAGTATTTCCGGGACAACTCAAGAGACCCAGTACTTC
.,TRBJ2-3,TRBV4-3,few,CASSQVLAGTTDTQYF,TGCGCCAGCAGCCAAGTACTTGCGGGGACCACAGATACGCAGTATTTT
.,TRBJ1-2,TRBV20-1,.,CSANPGDGYGYTF,TGCAGTGCTAACCCAGGGGATGGGTATGGCTACACCTTC
TRBD2,TRBJ2-1,TRBV20-1,many,CSAPQTSGGFNEQFF,TGCAGTGCTCCCCAGACTAGCGGGGGGTTCAATGAGCAGTTCTTC
TRBD1,TRBJ2-3,TRBV20-1,.,CSAKDRGSTDTQYF,TGCAGTGCTAAGGACAGGGGGAGCACAGATACGCAGTATTTT
.,TRBJ1-4,TRBV3-1,many,CASSQVPYEKLFF,TGTGCCAGCAGCCAGGTACCTTATGAAAAACTGTTTTTT
TRBD1,TRBJ2-5,TRBV7-2,few,CASSLVGQGGTETQYF,TGTGCCAGCAGCTTGGTGGGACAGGGGGGGACTGAGACCCAGTACTTC
.,TRBJ1-1,TRBV5-1,.,CASSLRQGSDTEAFF,TGCGCCAGCAGCTTGCGTCAGGGCTCCGACACTGAAGCTTTCTTT
.,TRBJ1-5,TRBV27,many,CASKPVGVSNQPQHF,TGTGCCAGCAAACCCGTGGGGGTTTCGAATCAGCCCCAGCATTTT
.,TRBJ2-3,TRBV5-1,.,CASNPGLSTDTQYF,TGCGCCAGCAACCCGGGACTCTCCACAGATACGCAGTATTTT
.,TRBJ2-5,TRBV7-3,.,CASSLGMRETQYF,TGTGCCAGCAGCTTAGGGATGAGGGAGACCCAGTACTTC
.,TRBJ1-5,TRBV25-1,.,CASSPGWSQPQHF,TGTGCCAGCAGTCCAGGGTGGTCCCAGCCCCAGCATTTT
.,TRBJ2-1,TRBV4-3,.,CASSHPRRRMSSYNEQFF,TGCGCCAGCAGCCACCCCCGTCGCAGGATGAGCTCCTACAATGAGCAGTTCTTC
TRBD1,TRBJ1-5,TRBV4-1,.,CASSQGDRGNQPQHF,TGCGCCAGCAGCCAAGGGGACAGGGGAAATCAGCCCCAGCATTTT
.,TRBJ2-2,TRBV7-9,.,CASSPMAGITGELFF,TGTGCCAGCAGCCCGATGGCAGGGATCACCGGGGAGCTGTTTTTT
.,TRBJ2-4,TRBV29-1,.,CSVEDAVYIQYF,TGCAGCGTTGAAGATGCGGTATACATTCAGTACTTC
.,TRBJ2-5,TRBV7-9,few,CASRTGTSQETQYF,TGTGCCAGCAGGACCGGGACTTCCCAAGAGACCCAGTACTTC
.,TRBJ2-5,TRBV7-9,.,CASSLSDGQETQYF,TGTGCCAGCAGCTTGAGCGATGGTCAAGAGACCCAGTACTTC
.,TRBJ2-5,TRBV9,few,CASSVREGRGRETQYF,TGTGCCAGCAGCGTAAGAGAGGGCAGGGGCCGGGAGACCCAGTACTTC
.,TRBJ2-7,TRBV6-5,.,CASLGGAGGEQYF,TGTGCCAGCCTTGGAGGAGCCGGCGGAGAGCAGTACTTC
TRBD1,TRBJ2-7,TRBV4-3,.,CASSLIETGRYEQYF,TGCGCCAGCAGCCTTATAGAGACAGGGAGATACGAGCAGTACTTC
.,TRBJ2-1,TRBV7-2,.,CASSLVFPGAIGEQFF,TGTGCCAGCAGCTTAGTATTTCCGGGGGCTATCGGTGAGCAGTTCTTC
.,TRBJ2-6,TRBV27,.,CASSLNGANVLTF,TGTGCCAGCAGTCTGAATGGGGCCAACGTCCTGACTTTC
.,TRBJ1-1,TRBV12-3/TRBV12-4,few,CASRKGTEAFF,TGTGCCAGCCGGAAGGGCACTGAAGCTTTCTTT
TRBD1,TRBJ2-3,TRBV4-3,many,CASSQDRRGGDTQYF,TGCGCCAGCAGCCAAGATCGGCGAGGGGGCGATACGCAGTATTTT
.,TRBJ2-3,TRBV5-1,few,CASSPGVAVRTDTQYF,TGCGCCAGCAGCCCAGGGGTAGCGGTGCGCACAGATACGCAGTATTTT
.,TRBJ2-7,TRBV12-3/TRBV12-4,few,CASSFRGYPHEQYF,TGTGCCAGCAGTTTCCGAGGGTATCCCCACGAGCAGTACTTC
TRBD1,TRBJ2-7,TRBV6-5,few,CASSYRFGQGSEQYF,TGTGCCAGCAGTTACAGGTTCGGACAGGGGAGCGAGCAGTACTTC
.,TRBJ1-1,TRBV3-1,few,CASSQTGLGNTEAFF,TGTGCCAGCAGCCAAACGGGGTTGGGGAACACTGAAGCTTTCTTT
TRBD1,TRBJ1-2,TRBV6-6,.,CASTPSRQGVGYGYTF,TGTGCCAGCACCCCATCTAGGCAGGGGGTAGGGTATGGCTACACCTTC
.,TRBJ1-2,TRBV6-5,.,CASSDPRAGRARKNGYTF,TGTGCCAGCAGTGACCCCAGGGCAGGGCGAGCCCGTAAGAATGGCTACACCTTC
.,TRBJ1-4,TRBV5-1,few,CASSPRGKGDEKLFF,TGCGCCAGCAGCCCCAGAGGGAAGGGGGATGAAAAACTGTTTTTT
.,TRBJ1-5,TRBV6-2/TRBV6-3,few,CASSQQGTSRWQPQHF,TGTGCCAGCAGTCAACAGGGCACTTCGCGATGGCAGCCCCAGCATTTT